The present T cell receptor beta chain was sequenced within a study of cytomegalovirus exposure and HLA in healthy donors. In the PCR, 60 Vbeta and 13 Jbeta primers were used. Profiled with immunoSEQ multiplex PCR; TCRdb holds only in-frame clones, not every one. The sample records 200,000 to 250,000 clones, around 77% being singletons. V lost 5 bases and J lost 2; bases outside the gene matches: 8. Germline V gene sequence: CDR1 MNHNY, CDR2 SVGAGI (reference sequence). This CDR3 has 16 residues. The chain combines TRBV6-6 with TRBJ1-3; 8 bases align to TRBD1. This TCR came from a woman in her twenties or thirties in good health and CMV-seronegative. Sample: PBMCs. This CDR3 is CASSLTPRGPGNTIYF. Here the CDR3 DNA reads TGTGCCAGCAGTCTCACCCCCAGGGGGCCTGGAAACACCATATATTTT.